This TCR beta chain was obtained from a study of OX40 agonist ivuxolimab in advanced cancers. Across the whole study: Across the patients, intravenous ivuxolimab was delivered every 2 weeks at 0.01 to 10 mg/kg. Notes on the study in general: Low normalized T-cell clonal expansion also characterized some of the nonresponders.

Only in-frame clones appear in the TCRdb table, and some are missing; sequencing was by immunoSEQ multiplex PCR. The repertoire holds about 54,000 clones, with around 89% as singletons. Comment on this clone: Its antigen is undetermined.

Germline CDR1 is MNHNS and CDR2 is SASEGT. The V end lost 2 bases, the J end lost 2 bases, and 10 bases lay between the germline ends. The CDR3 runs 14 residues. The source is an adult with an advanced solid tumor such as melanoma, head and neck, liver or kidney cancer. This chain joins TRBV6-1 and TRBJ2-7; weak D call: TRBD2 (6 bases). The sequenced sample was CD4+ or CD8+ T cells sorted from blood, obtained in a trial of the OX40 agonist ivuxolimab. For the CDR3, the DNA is TGTGCCAGCAGTGAAAATGCGGGGCCCTACGAGCAGTACTTC. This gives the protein CASSENAGPYEQYF.